Listed below are T cell receptor beta chains from one sample, sequenced in a study of T-cell reconstitution after alpha-beta-depleted transplantation in children. TCRdb used MiXCR to reprocess the PCR reads, holding one entry per CDR3 protein. The repertoire holds around 380,000 distinct CDR3 sequences, with approximately 11% as singletons. Sequenced here: PBMCs from the stem cell graft donor, sampled from the stem cell graft. Receptors originate from a human donor who donated a stem cell graft to a child with acute myeloid leukemia. Both conserved end residues are part of each CDR3. A D gene is named only where the DNA matches it firmly. A row's size may be missing; if present it is once, few, many or a size class.

few,TRBD2,TRBJ2-7,TRBV19,CASSISSREIPYEQYF,TGTGCCAGTAGTATATCCTCGCGGGAGATCCCCTACGAGCAGTACTTC
NA,NA,TRBJ2-7,TRBV29-1,CSVDLRAGSSYEQYF,TGCAGCGTTGACCTCCGGGCCGGGAGCTCCTACGAGCAGTACTTC
NA,NA,TRBJ1-5,TRBV3-1,CASSQFAGSNQPQHF,TGTGCCAGCAGCCAGTTCGCTGGGAGCAATCAGCCCCAGCATTTT
NA,TRBD1,TRBJ1-4,TRBV29-1,CSVWTGPPDEKLFF,TGCAGCGTCTGGACAGGCCCCCCGGATGAAAAACTGTTTTTT
NA,NA,TRBJ1-5,TRBV20-1,CSASRGISGYGVSNQPQHF,TGCAGTGCTTCCCGGGGAATTAGTGGTTACGGGGTTAGCAATCAGCCCCAGCATTTT
NA,TRBD1,TRBJ1-2,TRBV7-8,CASSLVGGQVGESGYTF,TGTGCCAGCAGCTTAGTAGGGGGACAGGTGGGGGAGAGCGGCTACACCTTC
NA,NA,TRBJ2-5,TRBV5-1,CASSPTIETGEETQYF,TGCGCCAGCAGCCCTACTATCGAGACAGGAGAAGAGACCCAGTACTTC
few,TRBD1,TRBJ2-7,TRBV4-3,CASSPTSQGVGEQYF,TGCGCCAGCAGCCCAACCTCACAGGGGGTGGGGGAGCAGTACTTC
few,NA,TRBJ2-3,TRBV6-2/TRBV6-3,CATLRDTSTDTQYF,TGTGCCACCCTCCGGGATACAAGCACAGATACGCAGTATTTT
NA,NA,TRBJ2-3,TRBV7-2,CASSRATGSDTQYF,TGTGCCAGCAGCCGTGCGACAGGTTCAGATACGCAGTATTTT
NA,NA,TRBJ1-1,TRBV20-1,CSARFLDQSIEAFF,TGCAGTGCTAGGTTTTTGGACCAGAGCATTGAAGCTTTCTTT
few,TRBD2,TRBJ2-7,TRBV20-1,CSATPGLAAYEQYF,TGCAGTGCTACCCCCGGACTAGCGGCCTACGAGCAGTACTTC
few,TRBD2,TRBJ2-2,TRBV10-3,CAISAPAGGITGELFF,TGTGCCATCAGTGCCCCAGCGGGGGGGATCACCGGGGAGCTGTTTTTT
few,NA,TRBJ1-1,TRBV5-1,CASSLAVGAKNTEAFF,TGCGCCAGCAGCTTGGCCGTAGGAGCAAAGAACACTGAAGCTTTCTTT
many,TRBD2,TRBJ2-1,TRBV27,CASSLASGRAHNEQFF,TGTGCCAGCAGTTTAGCTAGCGGGAGGGCTCACAATGAGCAGTTCTTC
few,TRBD2,TRBJ2-7,TRBV4-3,CASSQDWTSGYEQYF,TGCGCCAGCAGCCAAGATTGGACTAGCGGCTACGAGCAGTACTTC
few,NA,TRBJ2-5,TRBV7-2,CASIGRGDAPQETQYF,TGTGCCAGCATTGGCAGAGGGGACGCTCCCCAAGAGACCCAGTACTTC
NA,TRBD2,TRBJ2-1,TRBV19,CASKGTSGRKYNEQFF,TGTGCCAGTAAAGGGACTAGCGGGAGAAAATACAATGAGCAGTTCTTC
few,TRBD1,TRBJ2-3,TRBV6-1,CASRTGTGATDTQYF,TGTGCCAGCAGAACCGGGACAGGGGCCACAGATACGCAGTATTTT
few,NA,TRBJ1-3,TRBV12-3/TRBV12-4,CASSLPGTTGNTIYF,TGTGCCAGCAGTTTACCGGGTACGACTGGAAACACCATATATTTT
NA,TRBD2,TRBJ2-4,TRBV5-6,CASSLGAGFNIQYF,TGTGCCAGCAGCTTGGGAGCGGGGTTTAACATTCAGTACTTC
few,TRBD2,TRBJ2-7,TRBV20-1,CSASPLTSGSTYEQYF,TGCAGTGCTAGCCCCCTGACTAGCGGGAGCACCTACGAGCAGTACTTC
many,TRBD1,TRBJ2-6,TRBV10-3,CAISAGQGAGANVLTF,TGTGCCATCAGTGCGGGACAGGGGGCTGGGGCCAACGTCCTGACTTTC
NA,TRBD1,TRBJ2-1,TRBV5-1,CASSFTGVSYNEQFF,TGCGCCAGCAGCTTCACAGGGGTCTCCTACAATGAGCAGTTCTTC
NA,NA,TRBJ2-7,TRBV10-3,CAISEVRYEQYF,TGTGCCATCAGTGAGGTACGATACGAGCAGTACTTC
few,TRBD1,TRBJ2-5,TRBV5-1,CASSWGQGSETQYF,TGCGCCAGCAGCTGGGGACAGGGTTCAGAGACCCAGTACTTC
NA,TRBD2,TRBJ2-7,TRBV20-1,CSARDGGSGSYEQYF,TGCAGTGCTAGAGATGGTGGTAGCGGGAGCTACGAGCAGTACTTC
few,NA,TRBJ2-1,TRBV11-2,CASSLKGASGPYNEQFF,TGTGCCAGCAGCTTAAAGGGGGCTAGCGGGCCCTACAATGAGCAGTTCTTC
many,NA,TRBJ2-5,TRBV9,CASSVGSGAGETQYF,TGTGCCAGCAGCGTAGGTTCGGGGGCGGGCGAGACCCAGTACTTC
many,NA,TRBJ2-1,TRBV7-2,CASSFSGGGYNEQFF,TGTGCCAGCAGCTTTAGCGGAGGGGGCTACAATGAGCAGTTCTTC
many,TRBD2,TRBJ2-1,TRBV14,CASSQASSGIFNEQFF,TGTGCCAGCAGCCAAGCGTCTAGCGGGATATTCAATGAGCAGTTCTTC
NA,NA,TRBJ1-1,TRBV7-2,CASSLFPETEAFF,TGTGCCAGCAGCTTATTTCCAGAGACTGAAGCTTTCTTT
few,NA,TRBJ2-1,TRBV29-1,CSVGQYNEQFF,TGCAGCGTTGGACAGTACAATGAGCAGTTCTTC
NA,TRBD1,TRBJ2-3,TRBV6-1,CASTTGGSGDTQYF,TGTGCCAGCACCACAGGGGGCTCGGGAGATACGCAGTATTTT
NA,TRBD2,TRBJ2-2,TRBV4-2,CASSLRQGVILAGVGDTGELFF,TGTGCCAGCAGCCTCCGACAGGGGGTAATACTAGCGGGAGTCGGGGACACCGGGGAGCTGTTTTTT
many,NA,TRBJ2-5,TRBV13,CASSRRNQETQYF,TGTGCCAGCAGCCGACGGAATCAAGAGACCCAGTACTTC
few,TRBD2,TRBJ2-1,TRBV5-1,CASSWRGGFPDEQFF,TGCGCCAGCAGCTGGCGGGGGGGATTTCCGGATGAGCAGTTCTTC
NA,TRBD2,TRBJ2-2,TRBV18,CASSPPIGLGKLFF,TGTGCCAGCTCACCACCGATCGGACTAGGGAAGCTGTTTTTT
few,NA,TRBJ1-3,TRBV15,CATSRDPSGSGNTIYF,TGTGCCACCAGCAGAGATCCTAGCGGCTCTGGAAACACCATATATTTT
NA,TRBD1,TRBJ1-1,TRBV27,CASSWTGGGTEAFF,TGTGCCAGCAGTTGGACAGGGGGCGGAACTGAAGCTTTCTTT
NA,NA,TRBJ2-1,TRBV29-1,CSVEWPSSYNEQFF,TGCAGCGTTGAGTGGCCGAGCTCCTACAATGAGCAGTTCTTC
NA,NA,TRBJ2-1,TRBV7-8,CASSLVGTNEQFF,TGTGCCAGCAGCTTAGTTGGCACCAATGAGCAGTTCTTC
few,NA,TRBJ2-3,TRBV6-5,CASSWKAGVGTDTQYF,TGTGCCAGCAGTTGGAAGGCCGGAGTTGGCACAGATACGCAGTATTTT
few,TRBD2,TRBJ2-3,TRBV29-1,CSAGGRVADTQYF,TGCAGCGCCGGGGGGAGAGTTGCAGATACGCAGTATTTT
few,NA,TRBJ2-1,TRBV4-2,CASSQDWVGEFTYNEQFF,TGTGCCAGCAGCCAAGATTGGGTGGGGGAGTTCACCTACAATGAGCAGTTCTTC
NA,TRBD2,TRBJ2-1,TRBV20-1,CSASGLAGGGEQFF,TGCAGTGCTAGCGGGCTAGCGGGAGGTGGTGAGCAGTTCTTC
NA,NA,TRBJ1-4,TRBV5-1,CASSFRGAGSNEKLFF,TGCGCCAGCAGCTTCAGGGGCGCCGGGTCTAATGAAAAACTGTTTTTT
many,NA,TRBJ2-4,TRBV14,CASSQNAQGNIQYF,TGTGCCAGCAGCCAAAACGCTCAGGGAAACATTCAGTACTTC
few,TRBD1,TRBJ2-1,TRBV12-3/TRBV12-4,CASTLYQGADNEQFF,TGTGCCAGCACCCTATATCAGGGGGCTGACAATGAGCAGTTCTTC
many,NA,TRBJ2-3,TRBV27,CASGRTDTQYF,TGTGCCAGCGGCCGAACAGATACGCAGTATTTT
few,TRBD2,TRBJ2-1,TRBV5-6,CASSELGLAGGPYNEQFF,TGTGCCAGCAGCGAGCTGGGACTAGCGGGAGGCCCTTACAATGAGCAGTTCTTC
many,NA,TRBJ2-5,TRBV29-1,CSAGGQETQYF,TGCAGCGCCGGGGGACAAGAGACCCAGTACTTC
NA,TRBD1,TRBJ2-7,TRBV6-2/TRBV6-3,CASSPGTGIDEQYF,TGTGCCAGCAGTCCCGGGACAGGGATCGACGAGCAGTACTTC
many,TRBD2,TRBJ2-1,TRBV5-1,CASSPSSVAGGRNEQFF,TGCGCCAGCAGCCCCTCTTCCGTAGCGGGGGGTAGGAATGAGCAGTTCTTC
few,NA,TRBJ2-3,TRBV20-1,CSAKIPRNPIIDTQYF,TGCAGTGCTAAGATCCCACGCAATCCTATTATAGATACGCAGTATTTT